These T cell receptor beta chains were read from a single sample in a study of OX40 agonist ivuxolimab in advanced cancers. TCRdb keeps only in-frame clones here, not all; method: immunoSEQ multiplex PCR. Here the sample spans nearly 80,000 clones, approximately 92% being singletons. This specimen consisted of CD4+ or CD8+ T cells sorted from blood, obtained in a trial of the OX40 agonist ivuxolimab. These receptors originate from an adult with an advanced solid tumor such as melanoma, head and neck, liver or kidney cancer. Each CDR3 is given with its conserved first and last residue. Each record gives: D gene, V gene, J gene, clone size, CDR3 protein, CDR3 DNA. The D gene is left open where the match is weak. The listing skips clone size in some rows; elsewhere it reads once, few, many or a size class.

d_gene: -; v_gene: TRBV19; j_gene: TRBJ1-5; abundance: once; CDR3aa: CASRKVGADQPQHF; CDR3nt: TGTGCCAGTAGGAAGGTGGGGGCTGATCAGCCCCAGCATTTT
d_gene: -; v_gene: TRBV12-5; j_gene: TRBJ2-7; abundance: -; CDR3aa: CASGLVRRAVHEQYF; CDR3nt: TGTGCTAGTGGTTTGGTACGCAGGGCGGTGCACGAGCAGTACTTC
d_gene: -; v_gene: TRBV28; j_gene: TRBJ2-5; abundance: -; CDR3aa: CASSPGDFQETQYF; CDR3nt: TGTGCCAGCAGTCCGGGAGACTTCCAAGAGACCCAGTACTTC
d_gene: TRBD1; v_gene: TRBV5-4; j_gene: TRBJ2-7; abundance: -; CDR3aa: CASSLRQGWEQYF; CDR3nt: TGTGCCAGCAGCTTAAGACAGGGGTGGGAGCAGTACTTC
d_gene: -; v_gene: TRBV9; j_gene: TRBJ2-2; abundance: -; CDR3aa: CASSVGATGELFF; CDR3nt: TGTGCCAGCAGCGTAGGAGCCACCGGGGAGCTGTTTTTT
d_gene: -; v_gene: TRBV4-1; j_gene: TRBJ2-7; abundance: -; CDR3aa: CASSQDGTTAYEQYF; CDR3nt: TGCGCCAGCAGCCAAGATGGGACGACTGCCTACGAGCAGTACTTC
d_gene: TRBD1; v_gene: TRBV7-9; j_gene: TRBJ1-2; abundance: -; CDR3aa: CASSQGTAAGYTF; CDR3nt: TGTGCCAGCAGCCAAGGGACAGCCGCCGGCTACACCTTC
d_gene: -; v_gene: TRBV2; j_gene: TRBJ1-2; abundance: -; CDR3aa: CASSELTGLGNGYTF; CDR3nt: TGTGCCAGCAGTGAATTGACAGGTCTAGGAAATGGCTACACCTTC
d_gene: -; v_gene: TRBV7-9; j_gene: TRBJ2-3; abundance: -; CDR3aa: CASSRDSTDTQYF; CDR3nt: TGTGCCAGCAGCCGGGACAGCACAGATACGCAGTATTTT
d_gene: TRBD2; v_gene: TRBV7-9; j_gene: TRBJ2-2; abundance: -; CDR3aa: CASYTLSSGRSGELFF; CDR3nt: TGTGCCAGCTATACCCTTAGTAGCGGGAGGTCCGGGGAGCTGTTTTTT
d_gene: TRBD2; v_gene: TRBV10-3; j_gene: TRBJ2-1; abundance: -; CDR3aa: CAISELAPSSYNEQFF; CDR3nt: TGTGCCATCAGCGAACTAGCGCCAAGCTCCTACAATGAGCAGTTCTTC
d_gene: -; v_gene: TRBV18; j_gene: TRBJ2-5; abundance: -; CDR3aa: CASSPVEETQYF; CDR3nt: TGTGCCAGCTCACCAGTTGAGGAGACCCAGTACTTC
d_gene: -; v_gene: TRBV25-1; j_gene: TRBJ2-7; abundance: -; CDR3aa: CASSDTMAYEQYF; CDR3nt: TGTGCCAGCAGTGACACCATGGCCTACGAGCAGTACTTC
d_gene: -; v_gene: TRBV9; j_gene: TRBJ2-3; abundance: -; CDR3aa: CASSVGSAGGTDTQYF; CDR3nt: TGTGCCAGCAGCGTAGGCTCGGCAGGGGGGACAGATACGCAGTATTTT
d_gene: TRBD1; v_gene: TRBV6-6; j_gene: TRBJ1-4; abundance: -; CDR3aa: CASKRQGDEKLFF; CDR3nt: TGTGCCAGCAAAAGACAGGGGGATGAAAAACTGTTTTTT
d_gene: TRBD2; v_gene: TRBV11-3; j_gene: TRBJ2-1; abundance: -; CDR3aa: CASSLGTSGGASYNEQFF; CDR3nt: TGTGCCAGCAGCTTGGGGACTAGCGGGGGCGCTTCCTACAATGAGCAGTTCTTC
d_gene: -; v_gene: TRBV14; j_gene: TRBJ2-5; abundance: -; CDR3aa: CASSQAQAGRTQYF; CDR3nt: TGTGCCAGCAGCCAAGCACAGGCAGGGCGGACCCAGTACTTC
d_gene: TRBD2; v_gene: TRBV23-1; j_gene: TRBJ2-3; abundance: -; CDR3aa: CASSQGTSGDYTDTQYF; CDR3nt: TGCGCCAGCAGTCAAGGGACTAGCGGGGACTACACAGATACGCAGTATTTT
d_gene: -; v_gene: TRBV27; j_gene: TRBJ1-1; abundance: -; CDR3aa: CASSGSPAAEAFF; CDR3nt: TGTGCCAGCAGTGGTTCTCCGGCGGCTGAAGCTTTCTTT
d_gene: TRBD1; v_gene: TRBV2; j_gene: TRBJ1-4; abundance: -; CDR3aa: CASSRDRGREKLFF; CDR3nt: TGTGCCAGCAGTCGCGACAGGGGTAGAGAAAAACTGTTTTTT
d_gene: TRBD2; v_gene: TRBV2; j_gene: TRBJ2-3; abundance: -; CDR3aa: CASSEMASGTDTQYF; CDR3nt: TGTGCCAGCAGTGAAATGGCTAGCGGGACAGATACGCAGTATTTT
d_gene: TRBD2; v_gene: TRBV28; j_gene: TRBJ2-7; abundance: -; CDR3aa: CASSGLAGGGFEQYF; CDR3nt: TGTGCCAGCTCGGGGCTAGCGGGGGGCGGTTTCGAGCAGTACTTC
d_gene: -; v_gene: TRBV7-8; j_gene: TRBJ2-2; abundance: -; CDR3aa: CASTWARGNTGELFF; CDR3nt: TGTGCCAGCACATGGGCCAGGGGAAACACCGGGGAGCTGTTTTTT
d_gene: TRBD2; v_gene: TRBV5-1; j_gene: TRBJ2-3; abundance: -; CDR3aa: CASSLVASGNTDTQYF; CDR3nt: TGCGCCAGCAGCTTAGTAGCTAGCGGGAATACAGATACGCAGTATTTT
d_gene: -; v_gene: TRBV15; j_gene: TRBJ2-3; abundance: -; CDR3aa: CATTDTDTQYF; CDR3nt: TGTGCCACGACGGATACAGATACGCAGTATTTT
d_gene: -; v_gene: TRBV6-5; j_gene: TRBJ2-7; abundance: -; CDR3aa: CASSRASSYEQYF; CDR3nt: TGTGCCAGCAGTCGCGCCAGCTCCTACGAGCAGTACTTC
d_gene: TRBD1; v_gene: TRBV10-3; j_gene: TRBJ2-1; abundance: once; CDR3aa: CAISGIQGGGNEQFF; CDR3nt: TGTGCCATCAGTGGGATACAGGGGGGAGGCAATGAGCAGTTCTTC
d_gene: -; v_gene: TRBV9; j_gene: TRBJ2-5; abundance: -; CDR3aa: CASSVGVWESVQETQYF; CDR3nt: TGTGCCAGCAGCGTAGGTGTTTGGGAGTCTGTACAAGAGACCCAGTACTTC
d_gene: -; v_gene: TRBV28; j_gene: TRBJ1-4; abundance: -; CDR3aa: CASSSTGLATNEKLFF; CDR3nt: TGTGCCAGCAGTTCGACAGGATTAGCAACTAATGAAAAACTGTTTTTT
d_gene: TRBD2; v_gene: TRBV18; j_gene: TRBJ2-7; abundance: -; CDR3aa: CASSSGLALYEQYF; CDR3nt: TGTGCCAGCTCATCCGGACTAGCTCTCTACGAGCAGTACTTC
d_gene: TRBD2; v_gene: TRBV4-1; j_gene: TRBJ2-1; abundance: -; CDR3aa: CASSQVEGFQAGSYNEQFF; CDR3nt: TGCGCCAGCAGCCAAGTAGAGGGGTTCCAAGCGGGATCCTACAATGAGCAGTTCTTC
d_gene: -; v_gene: TRBV5-6; j_gene: TRBJ2-7; abundance: once; CDR3aa: CASSFRAVGDYEQYF; CDR3nt: TGTGCCAGCAGCTTCCGGGCCGTTGGGGACTACGAGCAGTACTTC
d_gene: TRBD2; v_gene: TRBV11-2; j_gene: TRBJ2-2; abundance: -; CDR3aa: CANRGRDYTGELFF; CDR3nt: TGTGCCAACCGGGGGAGGGATTACACCGGGGAGCTGTTTTTT
d_gene: -; v_gene: TRBV28; j_gene: TRBJ2-5; abundance: -; CDR3aa: CASSLSVRETQYF; CDR3nt: TGTGCCAGCAGTTTATCGGTCCGGGAGACCCAGTACTTC
d_gene: -; v_gene: TRBV6-6; j_gene: TRBJ1-2; abundance: -; CDR3aa: CASSPIGVRYTF; CDR3nt: TGTGCCAGCAGCCCAATAGGGGTACGCTACACCTTC
d_gene: TRBD2; v_gene: TRBV5-8; j_gene: TRBJ2-7; abundance: -; CDR3aa: CASSFQGGRAAYEQYF; CDR3nt: TGTGCCAGCAGCTTTCAAGGCGGGAGGGCCGCCTACGAGCAGTACTTC
d_gene: -; v_gene: TRBV6-5; j_gene: TRBJ1-2; abundance: -; CDR3aa: CASSYSLPRNYGYTF; CDR3nt: TGTGCCAGCAGTTACTCGTTGCCCCGGAACTATGGCTACACCTTC
d_gene: -; v_gene: TRBV6-5; j_gene: TRBJ2-6; abundance: -; CDR3aa: CASSTGTGANVLTF; CDR3nt: TGTGCCAGCAGCACAGGGACTGGGGCCAACGTCCTGACTTTC
d_gene: TRBD2; v_gene: TRBV5-1; j_gene: TRBJ2-4; abundance: -; CDR3aa: CASSLDDGGRIGDGKNIQYF; CDR3nt: TGCGCCAGCAGCTTGGACGACGGCGGGAGGATTGGGGACGGCAAAAACATTCAGTACTTC
d_gene: -; v_gene: TRBV6-5; j_gene: TRBJ1-2; abundance: -; CDR3aa: CASSSSANYGYTF; CDR3nt: TGTGCCAGCAGTTCCTCAGCTAACTATGGCTACACCTTC
d_gene: TRBD2; v_gene: TRBV5-1; j_gene: TRBJ2-5; abundance: -; CDR3aa: CASSLIAGQETQYF; CDR3nt: TGCGCCAGCAGCTTAATAGCGGGTCAAGAGACCCAGTACTTC
d_gene: -; v_gene: TRBV5-1; j_gene: TRBJ2-5; abundance: -; CDR3aa: CASSWEGETQYF; CDR3nt: TGCGCCAGCAGTTGGGAAGGGGAGACCCAGTACTTC
d_gene: -; v_gene: TRBV4-2; j_gene: TRBJ1-2; abundance: -; CDR3aa: CASSQDENRVGYGYTF; CDR3nt: TGTGCCAGCAGCCAAGATGAGAACAGGGTCGGCTATGGCTACACCTTC
d_gene: -; v_gene: TRBV27; j_gene: TRBJ1-5; abundance: -; CDR3aa: CASSPQQGQSNQPQHF; CDR3nt: TGTGCCAGCAGTCCCCAACAGGGTCAAAGCAATCAGCCCCAGCATTTT
d_gene: -; v_gene: TRBV7-9; j_gene: TRBJ1-1; abundance: few; CDR3aa: CASSLSDSGEAFF; CDR3nt: TGTGCCAGCAGCTTATCGGACAGTGGTGAAGCTTTCTTT
d_gene: -; v_gene: TRBV4-1; j_gene: TRBJ2-3; abundance: -; CDR3aa: CASSVSIWSSTDTQYF; CDR3nt: TGCGCCAGCAGCGTCTCGATTTGGTCTAGCACAGATACGCAGTATTTT
d_gene: -; v_gene: TRBV28; j_gene: TRBJ1-2; abundance: -; CDR3aa: CASSSSPGYTF; CDR3nt: TGTGCCAGCAGTTCTTCCCCCGGCTACACCTTC
d_gene: TRBD1; v_gene: TRBV18; j_gene: TRBJ1-3; abundance: -; CDR3aa: CASSPQQGSSGNTIYF; CDR3nt: TGTGCCAGCTCACCACAACAGGGGTCCTCTGGAAACACCATATATTTT
d_gene: -; v_gene: TRBV6-1; j_gene: TRBJ1-3; abundance: -; CDR3aa: CASSAARLQGGNTIYF; CDR3nt: TGTGCCAGCAGTGCGGCCAGACTCCAAGGGGGAAACACCATATATTTT
d_gene: -; v_gene: TRBV19; j_gene: TRBJ2-3; abundance: -; CDR3aa: CASSKRPARTDTQYF; CDR3nt: TGTGCCAGTAGTAAGCGCCCGGCTCGCACAGATACGCAGTATTTT
d_gene: TRBD2; v_gene: TRBV4-2; j_gene: TRBJ2-3; abundance: -; CDR3aa: CASSQKAGGPPIDTQYF; CDR3nt: TGTGCCAGCAGCCAAAAAGCGGGAGGGCCCCCCATAGATACGCAGTATTTT
d_gene: TRBD2; v_gene: TRBV9; j_gene: TRBJ2-2; abundance: -; CDR3aa: CASSGAGVNTGELFF; CDR3nt: TGTGCCAGCAGCGGGGCGGGAGTGAACACCGGGGAGCTGTTTTTT
d_gene: -; v_gene: TRBV4-1; j_gene: TRBJ2-3; abundance: -; CDR3aa: CASSHSSYSGLARGLDTQYF; CDR3nt: TGCGCCAGCAGCCATTCTTCCTACTCGGGGCTAGCGAGAGGTTTAGATACGCAGTATTTT
d_gene: TRBD2; v_gene: TRBV6-5; j_gene: TRBJ2-3; abundance: -; CDR3aa: CASSYGSGGSGTQYF; CDR3nt: TGTGCCAGCAGTTACGGCTCGGGCGGGAGTGGTACGCAGTATTTT
d_gene: -; v_gene: TRBV28; j_gene: TRBJ2-4; abundance: -; CDR3aa: CASSLGRRSAKNIQYF; CDR3nt: TGTGCCAGCAGTTTGGGGCGGAGGTCAGCCAAAAACATTCAGTACTTC
d_gene: -; v_gene: TRBV4-1; j_gene: TRBJ1-4; abundance: -; CDR3aa: CASSQGVAFNNEKLFF; CDR3nt: TGCGCCAGCAGCCAAGGAGTCGCGTTTAATAATGAAAAACTGTTTTTT
d_gene: TRBD1; v_gene: TRBV9; j_gene: TRBJ2-2; abundance: -; CDR3aa: CASSGRQGNTGELFF; CDR3nt: TGTGCCAGCAGCGGGCGACAGGGGAACACCGGGGAGCTGTTTTTT